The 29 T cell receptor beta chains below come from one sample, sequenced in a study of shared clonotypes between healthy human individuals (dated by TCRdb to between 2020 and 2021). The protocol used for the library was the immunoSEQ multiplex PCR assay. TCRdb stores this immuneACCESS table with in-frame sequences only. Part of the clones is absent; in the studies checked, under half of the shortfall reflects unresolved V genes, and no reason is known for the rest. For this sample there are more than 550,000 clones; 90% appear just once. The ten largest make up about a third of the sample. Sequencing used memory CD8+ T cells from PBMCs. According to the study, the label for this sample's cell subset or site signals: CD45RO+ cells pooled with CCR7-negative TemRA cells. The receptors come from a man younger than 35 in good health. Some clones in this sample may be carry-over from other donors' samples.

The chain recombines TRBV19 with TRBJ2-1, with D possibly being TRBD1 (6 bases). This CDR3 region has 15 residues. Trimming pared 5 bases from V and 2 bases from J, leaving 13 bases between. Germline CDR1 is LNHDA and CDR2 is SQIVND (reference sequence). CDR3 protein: CASSPRTEPYNEQFF. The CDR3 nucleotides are TGTGCCAGTAGTCCCCGGACAGAACCCTACAATGAGCAGTTCTTC.

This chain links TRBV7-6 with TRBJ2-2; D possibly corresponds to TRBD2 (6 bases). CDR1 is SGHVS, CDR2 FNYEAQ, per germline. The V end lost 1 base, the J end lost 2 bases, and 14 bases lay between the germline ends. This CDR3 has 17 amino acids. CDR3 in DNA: TGTGCCAGCAGCTTAGATCCTCGTAGCGGAAACACCGGGGAGCTGTTTTTT. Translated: CASSLDPRSGNTGELFF.

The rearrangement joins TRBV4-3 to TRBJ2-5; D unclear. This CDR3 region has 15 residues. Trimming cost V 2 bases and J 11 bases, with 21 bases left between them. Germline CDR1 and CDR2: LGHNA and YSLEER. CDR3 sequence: CASSQLAFGLYEQYF. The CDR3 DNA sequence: TGCGCCAGCAGCCAACTGGCCTTTGGTCTCTACGAACAGTACTTC.

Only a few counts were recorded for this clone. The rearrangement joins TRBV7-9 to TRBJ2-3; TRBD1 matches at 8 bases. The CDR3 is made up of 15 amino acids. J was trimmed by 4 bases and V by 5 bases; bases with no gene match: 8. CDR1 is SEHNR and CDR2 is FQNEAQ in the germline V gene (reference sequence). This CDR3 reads CASSTRGLGPDTQYF. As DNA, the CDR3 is TGTGCCAGCAGCACCAGGGGGCTTGGCCCAGATACGCAGTATTTT.

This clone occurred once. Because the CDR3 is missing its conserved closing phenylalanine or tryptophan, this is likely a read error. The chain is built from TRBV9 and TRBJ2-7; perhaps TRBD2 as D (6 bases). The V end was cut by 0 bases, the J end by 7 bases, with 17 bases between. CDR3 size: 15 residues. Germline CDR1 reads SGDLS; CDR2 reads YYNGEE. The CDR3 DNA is TGTGCCAGCAGCGTAGCTCGGAACGGAGGGGCGGAGCAGTACCTC. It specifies CASSVARNGGAEQYL.

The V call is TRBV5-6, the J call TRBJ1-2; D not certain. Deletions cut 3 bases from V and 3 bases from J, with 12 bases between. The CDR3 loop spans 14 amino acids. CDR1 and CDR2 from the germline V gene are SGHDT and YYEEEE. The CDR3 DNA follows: TGTGCCAGCAGCTCCCCAGCGGGTCACTATGGCTACACCTTC. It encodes CASSSPAGHYGYTF.

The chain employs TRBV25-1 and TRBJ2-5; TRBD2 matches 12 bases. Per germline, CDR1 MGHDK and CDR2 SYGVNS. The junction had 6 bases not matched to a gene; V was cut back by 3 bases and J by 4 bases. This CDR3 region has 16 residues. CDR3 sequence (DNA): TGTGCCAGCAGTGATTCTAGCGGGAGGGCCAGAGAGACCCAGTACTTC. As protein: CASSDSSGRARETQYF.

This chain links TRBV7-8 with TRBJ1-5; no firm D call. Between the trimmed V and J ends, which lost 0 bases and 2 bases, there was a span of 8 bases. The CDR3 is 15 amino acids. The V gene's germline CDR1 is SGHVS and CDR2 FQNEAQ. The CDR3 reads CASSLASGGNQPQHF. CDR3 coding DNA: TGTGCCAGCAGCTTAGCCTCGGGAGGCAATCAGCCCCAGCATTTT.

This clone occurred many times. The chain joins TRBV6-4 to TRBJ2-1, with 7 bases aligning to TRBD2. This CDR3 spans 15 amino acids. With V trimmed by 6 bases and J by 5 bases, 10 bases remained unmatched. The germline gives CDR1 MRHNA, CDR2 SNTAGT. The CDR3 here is CASSTLTGGHNEQFF. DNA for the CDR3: TGTGCCAGCAGCACCCTAACGGGAGGTCACAATGAGCAGTTCTTC.

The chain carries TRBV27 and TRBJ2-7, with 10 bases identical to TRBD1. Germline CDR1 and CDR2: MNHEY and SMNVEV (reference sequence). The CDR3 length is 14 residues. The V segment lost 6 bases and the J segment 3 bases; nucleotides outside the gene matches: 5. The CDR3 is CASSDRGLIYEQYF. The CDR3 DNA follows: TGTGCCAGCAGCGACAGGGGGCTGATCTACGAGCAGTACTTC.

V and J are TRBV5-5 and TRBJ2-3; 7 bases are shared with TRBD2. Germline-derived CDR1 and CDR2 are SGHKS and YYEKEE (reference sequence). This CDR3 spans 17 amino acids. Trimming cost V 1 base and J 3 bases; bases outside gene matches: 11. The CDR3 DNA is TGTGCCAGCAGCTTGAACCCGGCGGCGGGGGTTACAGATACGCAGTATTTT. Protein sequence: CASSLNPAAGVTDTQYF.

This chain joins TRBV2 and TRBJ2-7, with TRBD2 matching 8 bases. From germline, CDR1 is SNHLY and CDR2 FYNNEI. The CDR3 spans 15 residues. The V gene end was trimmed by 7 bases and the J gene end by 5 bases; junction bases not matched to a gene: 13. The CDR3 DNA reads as TGTGCCAGCACTCCCGGAAGGACTAGCTTCAACGAGCAGTACTTC. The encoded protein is CASTPGRTSFNEQYF.

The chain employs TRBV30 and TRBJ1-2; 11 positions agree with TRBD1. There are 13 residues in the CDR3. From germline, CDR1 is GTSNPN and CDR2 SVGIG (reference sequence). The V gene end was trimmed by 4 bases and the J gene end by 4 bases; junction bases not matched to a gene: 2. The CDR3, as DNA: TGTGCCTGGACCGGGACAGGGGGCTATGGCTACACCTTC. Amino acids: CAWTGTGGYGYTF. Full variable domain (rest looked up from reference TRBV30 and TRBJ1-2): SQTIHQWPATLVQPVGSPLSLECTVEGTSNPNLYWYRQAAGRGLQLLFYSVGIGQISSEVPQNLSASRPQDRQFILSSKKLLLSDSGFYLCAWTGTGGYGYTFGSGTRLTVV.

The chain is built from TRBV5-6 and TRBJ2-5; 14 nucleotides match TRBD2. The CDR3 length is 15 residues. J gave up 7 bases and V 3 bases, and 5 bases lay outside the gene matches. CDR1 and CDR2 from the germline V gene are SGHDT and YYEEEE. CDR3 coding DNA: TGTGCCAGCAGCTGGGGACTAGCGGGAGAAGGGACCCAGTACTTC. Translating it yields CASSWGLAGEGTQYF. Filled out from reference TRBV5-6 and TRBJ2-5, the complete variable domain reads DAGVTQSPTHLIKTRGQQVTLRCSPKSGHDTVSWYQQALGQGPQFIFQYYEEEERQRGNFPDRFSGHQFPNYSSELNVNALLLGDSALYLCASSWGLAGEGTQYFGPGTRLLVL.

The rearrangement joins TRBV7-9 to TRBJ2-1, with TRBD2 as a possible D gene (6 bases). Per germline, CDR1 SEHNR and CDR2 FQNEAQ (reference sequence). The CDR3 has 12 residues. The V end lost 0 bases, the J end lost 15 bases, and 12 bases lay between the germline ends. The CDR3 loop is CASSLARGVLFF. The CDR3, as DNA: TGTGCCAGCAGCTTAGCGCGGGGCGTATTGTTCTTC.

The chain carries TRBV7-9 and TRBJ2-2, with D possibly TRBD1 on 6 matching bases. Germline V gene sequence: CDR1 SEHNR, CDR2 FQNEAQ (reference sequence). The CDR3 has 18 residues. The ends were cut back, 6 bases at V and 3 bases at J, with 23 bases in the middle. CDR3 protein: CASSPRWSQGKDTGELFF. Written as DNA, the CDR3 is TGTGCCAGCAGTCCCCGATGGAGCCAGGGGAAAGACACCGGGGAGCTGTTTTTT.

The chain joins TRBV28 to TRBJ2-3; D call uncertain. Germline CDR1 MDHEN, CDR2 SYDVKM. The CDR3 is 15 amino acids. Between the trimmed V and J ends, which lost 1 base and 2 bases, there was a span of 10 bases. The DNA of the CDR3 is TGTGCCAGCAGTTTATCAGCTTCAAACACAGATACGCAGTATTTT. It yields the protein CASSLSASNTDTQYF.

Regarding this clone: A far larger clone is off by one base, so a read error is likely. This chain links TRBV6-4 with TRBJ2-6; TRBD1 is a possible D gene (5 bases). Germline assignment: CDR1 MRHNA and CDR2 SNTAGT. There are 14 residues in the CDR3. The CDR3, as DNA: TGTGCCAGCAGTGACAGCTCTGGGGCCAACGTCCTGGCTTTC. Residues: CASSDSSGANVLAF.

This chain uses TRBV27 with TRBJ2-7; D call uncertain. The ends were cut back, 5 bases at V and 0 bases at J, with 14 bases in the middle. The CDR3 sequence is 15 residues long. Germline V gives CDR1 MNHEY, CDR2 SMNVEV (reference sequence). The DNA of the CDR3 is TGTGCCAGCAGTCCCCGGCTGGGGTTCTCCTACGAGCAGTACTTC. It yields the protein CASSPRLGFSYEQYF.

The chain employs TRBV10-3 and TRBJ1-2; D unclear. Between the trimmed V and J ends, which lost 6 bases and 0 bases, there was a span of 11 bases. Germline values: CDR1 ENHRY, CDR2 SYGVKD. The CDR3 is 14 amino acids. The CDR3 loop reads CAIRDVLSNYGYTF. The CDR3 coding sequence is TGTGCCATCAGAGACGTACTTTCTAACTATGGCTACACCTTC.

This CDR3 is CSVEGQQGLNTEAFF. The CDR3 DNA reads as TGCAGCGTTGAAGGTCAACAGGGCCTGAACACTGAAGCTTTCTTT. V and J are TRBV29-1 and TRBJ1-1, with D possibly TRBD1 on 6 matching bases. The germline gives CDR1 SQVTM, CDR2 ANQGSEA. V was trimmed by 1 base and J by 0 bases, leaving 12 bases between them. The CDR3 runs 15 residues.

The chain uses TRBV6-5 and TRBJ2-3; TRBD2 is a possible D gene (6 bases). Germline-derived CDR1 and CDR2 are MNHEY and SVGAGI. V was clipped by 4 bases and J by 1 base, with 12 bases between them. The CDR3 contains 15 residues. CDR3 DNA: TGTGCCAGCAGTTCAACGGGAGAGGGCACAGATACGCAGTATTTT. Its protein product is CASSSTGEGTDTQYF.

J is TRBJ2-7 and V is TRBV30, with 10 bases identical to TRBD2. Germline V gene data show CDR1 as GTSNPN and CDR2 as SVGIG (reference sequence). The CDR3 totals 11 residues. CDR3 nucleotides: TGTGGGTGGACTAGCGGAGACGAGCAGTACTTC. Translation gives CGWTSGDEQYF.

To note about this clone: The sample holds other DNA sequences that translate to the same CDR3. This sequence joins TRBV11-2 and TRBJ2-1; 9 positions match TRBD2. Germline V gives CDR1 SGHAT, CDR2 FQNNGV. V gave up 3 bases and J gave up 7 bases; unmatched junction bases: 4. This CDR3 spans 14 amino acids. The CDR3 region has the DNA TGTGCCAGCAGCTTCGGTCTAGCGGGGAATGAGCAGTTCTTC. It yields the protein CASSFGLAGNEQFF.

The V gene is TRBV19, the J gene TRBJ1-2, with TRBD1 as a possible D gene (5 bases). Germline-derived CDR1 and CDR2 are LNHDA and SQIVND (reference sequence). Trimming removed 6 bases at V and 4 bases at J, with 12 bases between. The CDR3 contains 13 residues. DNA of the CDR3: TGTGCCAGTAGGGCTGGACAAGTCTATGGCTACACCTTC. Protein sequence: CASRAGQVYGYTF.

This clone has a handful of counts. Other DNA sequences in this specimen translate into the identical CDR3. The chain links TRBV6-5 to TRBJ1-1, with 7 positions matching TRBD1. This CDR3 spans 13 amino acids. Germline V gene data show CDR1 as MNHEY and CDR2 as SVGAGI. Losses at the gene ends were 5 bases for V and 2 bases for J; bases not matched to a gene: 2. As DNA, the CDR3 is TGTGCCAGCAGTCAGGGGGGCAACACTGAAGCTTTCTTT. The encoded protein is CASSQGGNTEAFF.

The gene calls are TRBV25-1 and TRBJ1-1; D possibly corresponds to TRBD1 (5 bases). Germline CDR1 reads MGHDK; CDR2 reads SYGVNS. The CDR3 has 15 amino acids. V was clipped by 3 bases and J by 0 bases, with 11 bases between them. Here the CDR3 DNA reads TGTGCCAGCAGTGACTCGGGGCTGTTGAACACTGAAGCTTTCTTT. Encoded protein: CASSDSGLLNTEAFF.

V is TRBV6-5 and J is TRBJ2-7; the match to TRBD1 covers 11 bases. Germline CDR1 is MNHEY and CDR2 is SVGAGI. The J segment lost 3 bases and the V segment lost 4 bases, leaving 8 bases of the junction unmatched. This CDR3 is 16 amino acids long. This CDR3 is CASSFKPGQGDYEQYF. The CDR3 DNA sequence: TGTGCCAGCAGTTTCAAGCCGGGACAGGGGGACTACGAGCAGTACTTC.

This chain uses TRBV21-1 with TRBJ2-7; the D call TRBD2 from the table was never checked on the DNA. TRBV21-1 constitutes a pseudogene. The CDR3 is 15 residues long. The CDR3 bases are TGTGCCAGCACCTCTTGCGGGACTAACCGTCACGAGCAGTACTTC. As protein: CASTSCGTNRHEQYF.